The 24 T cell receptor beta chains below all came from one sample that was sequenced in a study of CD8 T cells in ankylosing spondylitis. Study conclusions and caveats: A TCR beta motif of about eight highly homologous variants seemed to mark ankylosing spondylitis blood.

Their specific antigens are unknown. TCRdb independently ran MiXCR on the 5' RACE reads; one entry per CDR3 protein. The data contain approximately 550,000 distinct CDR3 sequences, approximately 11% of them singletons. Sequencing was done on a sample of blood, either unsorted or a sorted T cell fraction (not recorded which). Receptors were obtained from a male donor with ankylosing spondylitis.

This clonotype was counted many times. The CDR3 nucleotides are TGTGCCAGCAGCTCCGGGACAGGTTTGTCGTACGTC. Its translation: CASSSGTGLSYV. The chain is built from TRBV7-9 and TRBJ2-7, with 8 nucleotides matching TRBD1. This CDR3 spans 12 amino acids. Germline CDR1 is SEHNR and CDR2 is FQNEAQ (reference sequence). Trimming took 4 bases from V and 12 from J; bases not matched to a gene: 8.

This clonotype was observed a few times. This chain uses TRBV5-1 with TRBJ1-2; D is uncertain. The CDR3 runs 18 residues. Germline CDR1 and CDR2: SGHRS and YFSETQ. V was cut by 7 bases and J by 0 bases, with 25 bases left in between. CDR3 protein: CASASTPATSLANYGYTF. The CDR3 bases are TGCGCCAGCGCCTCTACCCCGGCAACGTCCTTAGCTAACTATGGCTACACCTTC.

In this sample, this clonotype turned up many times. The gene calls are TRBV29-1 and TRBJ2-5, with 8 bases that match TRBD1. Germline lookup yields CDR1 SQVTM and CDR2 ANQGSEA. Losses at the gene ends were 7 bases for V and 5 bases for J; bases not matched to a gene: 6. There are 12 residues in the CDR3. CDR3: CSAPQGAETQYF. The DNA of the CDR3 is TGCAGCGCCCCGCAGGGGGCGGAGACCCAGTACTTC.

The chain uses TRBV19 and TRBJ2-1; a weak D match, TRBD2 (6 bases). Trimming left V 0 bases short and J 9 bases short, with 9 bases between. CDR1 is LNHDA and CDR2 is SQIVND in the germline V gene (reference sequence). The CDR3 runs to 13 residues. As DNA, the CDR3 is TGTGCCAGTAGTATAGATACCGGGGGTGAGCAGTTCTTC. It specifies CASSIDTGGEQFF. The complete variable domain, with remaining parts taken from reference TRBV19 and TRBJ2-1, reads DGGITQSPKYLFRKEGQNVTLSCEQNLNHDAMYWYRQDPGQGLRLIYYSQIVNDFQKGDIAEGYSVSREKKESFPLTVTSAQKNPTAFYLCASSIDTGGEQFFGPGTRLTVL.

The table lists this clonotype with a few counts. This chain links TRBV14 with TRBJ1-1; D is unclear. Looked up from germline, CDR1 is SGHDN and CDR2 is FVKESK. V was cut by 2 bases and J by 6 bases, with 10 bases left in between. This CDR3 spans 13 amino acids. DNA of the CDR3: TGTGCCAGCAGCCAACGAGGGAGCCCTGAAGCTTTCTTT. Protein product: CASSQRGSPEAFF.

This clonotype was found a few times. V gene TRBV12-3 or TRBV12-4 combines with J gene TRBJ2-7, with TRBD1 identical over 7 bases. The CDR3 totals 14 residues. V shed 3 bases, J shed 2 bases, and the junction held 4 bases outside the gene matches. The CDR3 loop is CASSFGDSAYEQYF. The CDR3 DNA is TGTGCCAGCAGTTTTGGGGACAGTGCCTACGAGCAGTACTTC.

This clonotype was seen only a few times. The chain uses TRBV29-1 and TRBJ1-4, with D possibly matching TRBD1 (6 bases). V shed 6 bases and J shed 6 bases, with 17 bases lying between them. The CDR3 contains 14 residues. CDR1 is SQVTM and CDR2 is ANQGSEA in the germline V gene. In DNA form, the CDR3 reads TGCAGCGTAAACGTACGAGGGGGATATGAAAAACTGTTTTTT. Residues: CSVNVRGGYEKLFF.

The chain is built from TRBV6-1 and TRBJ1-2, with D maybe TRBD1 (6 bases). The V gene's germline CDR1 is MNHNS and CDR2 SASEGT. This CDR3 has 15 amino acids. Trimming stripped 5 bases from V and 2 bases from J, with 15 bases between. CDR3 DNA sequence: TGTGCCAGCAGTCCGACGTGGGGGGGCAACTATGGCTACACCTTC. Its protein is CASSPTWGGNYGYTF.

This clonotype was counted a few times. This chain joins TRBV18 and TRBJ2-6, with D hard to call. The V end was cut by 3 bases, the J end by 2 bases, with 8 bases between. There are 15 residues in the CDR3. Germline assignment: CDR1 KGHSH and CDR2 LQKENI. This CDR3 reads CASSPLRAGANVLTF. The DNA for the CDR3 is TGTGCCAGCTCACCGCTCAGAGCTGGGGCCAACGTCCTGACTTTC.

In this sample, this clonotype turned up a few times. The chain is built from TRBV20-1 and TRBJ2-7; D uncertain. The CDR3 is 11 residues long. Germline V gene lookup returns CDR1 DFQATT and CDR2 SNEGSKA (reference sequence). V lost 6 bases to trimming and J lost 4 bases, with 10 bases between them. CDR3 coding DNA: TGCAGTGCCCCAGTGCGGTACGAGCAGTACTTC. Amino acid sequence: CSAPVRYEQYF.

This clonotype was seen many times. The gene calls are TRBV15 and TRBJ1-4; D might be TRBD1 (6 bases). Per the germline V gene, CDR1 is LNHNV and CDR2 is YYDKDF (reference sequence). V was pared by 5 bases and J by 2 bases, with 9 bases between. The CDR3 length is 14 residues. CDR3 nucleotides: TGTGCCACCAGCCTGGGGGCTACTAATGAAAAACTGTTTTTT. This gives the protein CATSLGATNEKLFF.

The J gene is TRBJ2-3, the V gene TRBV29-1; no clear D. The CDR3 is made up of 13 amino acids. Germline V gene sequence: CDR1 SQVTM, CDR2 ANQGSEA. The V and J ends lost 7 bases and 0 bases respectively, with 11 bases between them. CDR3 sequence (DNA): TGCAGCGGGCGGAGACCGAGCACAGATACGCAGTATTTT. Amino acid sequence: CSGRRPSTDTQYF.

Worth noting for this clonotype: This may be a read error, as it is one base from a much larger clone. This rearrangement joins TRBV3-1 to TRBJ2-3, with TRBD2 as a possible D gene (6 bases). V gave up 5 bases and J gave up 3 bases, with 15 bases separating them. The length of the CDR3 is 15 residues. Germline V gene sequence: CDR1 LGHDT, CDR2 YNNKEL (reference sequence). The CDR3 here is CASSSRRGSTDTQYF. CDR3 bases: TGTGCCAGCAGCTCAAGACGGGGGAGTACAGATACGCAGTATTTT.

This clonotype has only a few counts. The chain uses TRBV20-1 and TRBJ2-7; a weak D match, TRBD1 (6 bases). Per germline, CDR1 DFQATT and CDR2 SNEGSKA (reference sequence). This CDR3 comprises 13 residues. DNA for the CDR3: TGCAGCGCTGGGGGCAGGAGGACGTACGAGCAGTACTTC. It codes for CSAGGRRTYEQYF.

This clonotype turned up a few times. This chain joins TRBV3-1 and TRBJ2-1; 7 nucleotides line up with TRBD1. The CDR3 extends over 13 amino acids. The V gene's germline CDR1 is LGHDT and CDR2 YNNKEL (reference sequence). V dropped 0 bases and J dropped 11; count of bases not matched to a gene: 4. For the CDR3, the DNA is TGTGCCAGCAGCCAAGATCTCAGGGGGAAGCAGTTCTTC. Protein sequence: CASSQDLRGKQFF.

The V and J genes are TRBV11-2 and TRBJ1-3; TRBD1 might be the D (6 bases). CDR3 length equals 17 residues. Germline values: CDR1 SGHAT, CDR2 FQNNGV. With 5 bases removed from V and 4 bases from J, the gap between germline ends came to 21 bases. In DNA, the CDR3 is TGTGCCAGCAGCCCTTGGGGCAGGGGACGGACGGGAAACACCATATATTTT. As protein: CASSPWGRGRTGNTIYF.

The gene calls are TRBV24-1 and TRBJ2-1; TRBD2 agrees at 7 bases. V gave up 0 bases and J gave up 5 bases; unmatched junction bases: 6. Germline loops: CDR1 KGHDR, CDR2 SFDVKD. This CDR3 contains 16 residues. CDR3 region: CATSDLQFGGNNEQFF. DNA for the CDR3: TGTGCCACCAGTGATTTGCAATTCGGGGGGAACAATGAGCAGTTCTTC.

The table lists this clonotype with many counts. Here the CDR3 DNA reads TGTGCCAGCAGCCAATTCGTTCTTTACGGCTACACCTTC. It encodes CASSQFVLYGYTF. The chain uses TRBV3-1 and TRBJ1-2, with D unclear. The CDR3 contains 13 residues. Germline V lookup: CDR1 LGHDT, CDR2 YNNKEL (reference sequence). V was pared by 2 bases and J by 8 bases, with 12 bases between.

This clonotype has just a few counts. V and J are TRBV14 and TRBJ2-7; D remains ambiguous. V lost 2 bases and J 2 bases, leaving 10 bases between the germline ends. The germline gives CDR1 SGHDN, CDR2 FVKESK. CDR3 length: 14 residues. The CDR3 bases are TGTGCCAGCAGCCAAAACGGGTTCCCCTACGAGCAGTACGTC. Its translation is CASSQNGFPYEQYV.

This clonotype was seen more than once but under ten times. The chain links TRBV29-1 to TRBJ1-4; unclear D gene. This CDR3 is 15 amino acids long. Trimming removed 4 bases at V and 2 bases at J, with 14 bases between. In germline, CDR1 is SQVTM, CDR2 ANQGSEA. In DNA form, the CDR3 reads TGCAGCGTTGCTATTAACGACGGGACTAATGAAAAACTGTTTTTT. Protein sequence: CSVAINDGTNEKLFF.

This chain joins TRBV19 and TRBJ2-1; 13 nucleotides align to TRBD2. Trimming removed 1 base from V and 5 bases from J; junction bases left unmatched: 5. Per germline, CDR1 LNHDA and CDR2 SQIVND (reference sequence). This CDR3 is built from 17 residues. The CDR3 bases are TGTGCCAGTAGTATAGCCCTACTAGCGGGAGGGCACAATGAGCAGTTCTTC. It yields the protein CASSIALLAGGHNEQFF. The full variable domain, in which reference TRBV19 and TRBJ2-1 provide the parts outside the CDR3, is DGGITQSPKYLFRKEGQNVTLSCEQNLNHDAMYWYRQDPGQGLRLIYYSQIVNDFQKGDIAEGYSVSREKKESFPLTVTSAQKNPTAFYLCASSIALLAGGHNEQFFGPGTRLTVL.

There are a few counts of this clonotype. This chain uses TRBV6-1 with TRBJ1-4; possibly TRBD1 for D (5 bases). CDR1 and CDR2 (germline): MNHNS, SASEGT. The CDR3 totals 15 residues. Trimming pared 7 bases from V and 0 bases from J, leaving 12 bases between. As DNA, the CDR3 is TGTGCCAGCACTCAACAGGCAGCAACTAATGAAAAACTGTTTTTT. Residues: CASTQQAATNEKLFF.

In its sample, this clonotype was seen a few times. The chain is built from TRBV5-5 and TRBJ2-3, with D tentatively TRBD1 or TRBD2 (5 bases each). CDR3 length equals 15 residues. Germline CDR1 is SGHKS and CDR2 is YYEKEE (reference sequence). The germline V and J ends were trimmed by 1 base and 5 bases, with 14 bases remaining between them. This CDR3 reads CASSLRGPLGDTQYF. DNA for the CDR3: TGTGCCAGCAGCTTGCGGGGCCCACTAGGAGATACGCAGTATTTT.

The V and J genes are TRBV20-1 and TRBJ2-3; TRBD2 agrees at 7 bases. From germline, CDR1 is DFQATT and CDR2 SNEGSKA (reference sequence). The ends lost 4 bases at V and 3 bases at J; junction bases unmatched: 10. This CDR3 is built from 15 residues. The CDR3 sequence: CSATMGGAGTDTQYF. For the CDR3, the DNA is TGCAGTGCTACAATGGGGGGAGCGGGGACAGATACGCAGTATTTT.